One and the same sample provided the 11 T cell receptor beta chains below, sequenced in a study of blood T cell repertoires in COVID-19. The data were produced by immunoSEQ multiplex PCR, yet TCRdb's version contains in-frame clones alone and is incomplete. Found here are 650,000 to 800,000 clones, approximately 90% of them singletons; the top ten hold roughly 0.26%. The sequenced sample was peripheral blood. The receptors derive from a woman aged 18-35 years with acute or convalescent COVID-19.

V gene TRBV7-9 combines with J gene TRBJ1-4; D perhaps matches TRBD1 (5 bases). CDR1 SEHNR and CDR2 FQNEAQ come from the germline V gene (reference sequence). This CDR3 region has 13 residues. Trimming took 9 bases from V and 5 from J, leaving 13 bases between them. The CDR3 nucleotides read TGTGCCAGATTCAGGGCCGGGAATGAAAAACTGTTTTTT. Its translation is CARFRAGNEKLFF.

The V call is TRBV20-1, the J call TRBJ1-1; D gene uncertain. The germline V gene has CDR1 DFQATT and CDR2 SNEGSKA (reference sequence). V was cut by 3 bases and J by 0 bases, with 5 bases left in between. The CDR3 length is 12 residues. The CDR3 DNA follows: TGCAGTGCTAGTTCTGTGAACACTGAAGCTTTCTTT. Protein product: CSASSVNTEAFF.

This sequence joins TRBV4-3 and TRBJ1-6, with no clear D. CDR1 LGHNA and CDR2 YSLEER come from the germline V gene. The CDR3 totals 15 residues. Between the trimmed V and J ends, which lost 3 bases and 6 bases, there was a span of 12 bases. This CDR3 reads CASSQAAGFNSPLHF. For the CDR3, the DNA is TGCGCCAGCAGCCAGGCCGCGGGGTTTAATTCACCCCTCCACTTT.

The CDR3 DNA reads as TGTGCCAGCAGTGACTGGTTCGGACAGATTATCTATGGCTACACCTTC. Residues: CASSDWFGQIIYGYTF. The chain couples TRBV6-4 to TRBJ1-2; tentative D call: TRBD1 (6 bases). Germline CDR1 and CDR2: MRHNA and SNTAGT. This CDR3 region has 16 residues. Between the trimmed V and J ends, which lost 1 base and 4 bases, there was a span of 16 bases.

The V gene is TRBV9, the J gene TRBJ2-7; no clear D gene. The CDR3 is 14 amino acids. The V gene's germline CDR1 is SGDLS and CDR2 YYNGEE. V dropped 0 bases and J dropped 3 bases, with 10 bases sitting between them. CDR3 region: CASSVEPIGYEQYF. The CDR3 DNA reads TGTGCCAGCAGCGTAGAACCTATTGGCTACGAGCAGTACTTC.

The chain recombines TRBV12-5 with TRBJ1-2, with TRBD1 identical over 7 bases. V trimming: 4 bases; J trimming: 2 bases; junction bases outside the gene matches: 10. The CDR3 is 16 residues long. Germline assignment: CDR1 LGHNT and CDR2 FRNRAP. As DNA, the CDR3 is TGTGCTAGTGGTTGGGAGACAGGGAGGACGAACTATGGCTACACCTTC. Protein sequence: CASGWETGRTNYGYTF.

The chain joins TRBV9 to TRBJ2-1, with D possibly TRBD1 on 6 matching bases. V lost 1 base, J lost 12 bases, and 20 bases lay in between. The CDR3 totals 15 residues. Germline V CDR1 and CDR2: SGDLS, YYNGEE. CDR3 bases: TGTGCCAGCAGCGTATCAGGGGACCTATCGGTTGTGCAGTTCTTC. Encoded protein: CASSVSGDLSVVQFF.

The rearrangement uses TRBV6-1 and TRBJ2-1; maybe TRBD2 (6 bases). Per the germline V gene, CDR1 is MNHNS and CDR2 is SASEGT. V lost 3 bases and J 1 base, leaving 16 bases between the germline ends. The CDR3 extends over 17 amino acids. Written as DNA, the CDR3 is TGTGCCAGCAGTGACTGGAAACTAGCTAGGTCCTACAATGAGCAGTTCTTC. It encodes CASSDWKLARSYNEQFF.

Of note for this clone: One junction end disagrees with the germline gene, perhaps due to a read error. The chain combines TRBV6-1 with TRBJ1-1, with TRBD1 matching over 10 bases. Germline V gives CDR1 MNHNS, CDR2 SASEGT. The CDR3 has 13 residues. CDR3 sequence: CAGSEGDRGKAFF. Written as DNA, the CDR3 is TGTGCCGGCAGTGAAGGGGACAGGGGCAAGGCTTTCTTT.

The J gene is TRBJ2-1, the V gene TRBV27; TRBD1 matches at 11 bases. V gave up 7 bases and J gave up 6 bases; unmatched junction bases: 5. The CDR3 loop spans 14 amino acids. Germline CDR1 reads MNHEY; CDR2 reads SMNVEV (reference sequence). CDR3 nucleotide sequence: TGTGCCAGCACCCCCGGGACAGGGGGCAATGAGCAGTTCTTC. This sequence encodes CASTPGTGGNEQFF.

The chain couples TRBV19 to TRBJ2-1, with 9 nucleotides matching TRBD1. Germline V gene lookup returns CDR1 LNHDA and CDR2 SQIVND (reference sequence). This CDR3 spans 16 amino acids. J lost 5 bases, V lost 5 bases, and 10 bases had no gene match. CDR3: CASSPGQGSLNNEQFF. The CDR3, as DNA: TGTGCCAGTAGTCCCGGACAGGGGTCATTGAACAATGAGCAGTTCTTC.